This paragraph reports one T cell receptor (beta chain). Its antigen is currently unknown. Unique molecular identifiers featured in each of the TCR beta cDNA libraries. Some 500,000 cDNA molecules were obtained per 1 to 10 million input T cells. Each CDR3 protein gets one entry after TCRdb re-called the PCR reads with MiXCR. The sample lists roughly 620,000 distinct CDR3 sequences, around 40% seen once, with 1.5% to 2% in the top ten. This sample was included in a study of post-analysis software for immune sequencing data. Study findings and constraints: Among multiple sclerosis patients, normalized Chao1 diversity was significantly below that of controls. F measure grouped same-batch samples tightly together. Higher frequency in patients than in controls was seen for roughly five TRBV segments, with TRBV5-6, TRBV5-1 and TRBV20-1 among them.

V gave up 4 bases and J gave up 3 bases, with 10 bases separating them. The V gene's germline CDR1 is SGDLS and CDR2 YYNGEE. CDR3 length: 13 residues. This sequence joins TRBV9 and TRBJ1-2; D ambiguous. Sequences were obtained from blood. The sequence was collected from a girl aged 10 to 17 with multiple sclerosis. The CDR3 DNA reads TGTGCCAGCAGCCCACGATCTGACTATGGCTACACCTTC. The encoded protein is CASSPRSDYGYTF. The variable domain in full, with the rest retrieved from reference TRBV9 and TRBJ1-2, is DSGVTQTPKHLITATGQRVTLRCSPRSGDLSVYWYQQSLDQGLQFLIQYYNGEERAKGNILERFSAQQFPDLHSELNLSSLELGDSALYFCASSPRSDYGYTFGSGTRLTVV.